This paragraph covers one T cell receptor beta chain sequence. No antigen is known for it. The data belong to a study of shared clonotypes between healthy human individuals. Naive CD8 cells were CD45RO-negative, positively selected for CCR7, excluding terminally differentiated effector memory CD45RA+ cells. Deletions cut 6 bases from V and 5 bases from J, with 14 bases between. The CDR3 contains 13 residues. The germline V gene has CDR1 LNHDA and CDR2 SQIVND (reference sequence). General study results and limits: Estimated clonotype richness was generally higher in naive than memory subsets.

Here immunoSEQ multiplex PCR was the method, and the copy in TCRdb shows in-frame clones only, minus some. The sample contains about 2.1 million clones, about 93% of which appear only once. The TCR comes from a man between 18 and 35 years old in good health. Some clones in this sample may be carry-over from other donors' samples. Sequencing used naive CD8+ T cells from PBMCs. The rearrangement uses TRBV19 and TRBJ2-7, with D uncertain. CDR3 in amino acids: CASRWVQNHEQYF. The CDR3 DNA follows: TGTGCCAGTAGGTGGGTTCAGAACCACGAGCAGTACTTC.